This is a list of T cell receptor beta chains from one sample in a study of T-cell reconstitution after alpha-beta-depleted transplantation in children. TCRdb re-analysed the PCR reads in MiXCR, keeping a single row per CDR3 protein. The sample holds some 300,000 distinct CDR3 sequences; 6.5% to 9% are singletons and the top ten take approximately 9.1%. This specimen consisted of peripheral blood, obtained 360 days after TCRalphabeta/CD19-depleted stem cell transplant. Receptor source: a female patient aged 2-9 years who had a stem cell transplant for Fanconi anemia, so the T cells may come from the graft donor. CDR3s include the opening cysteine and the closing phenylalanine or tryptophan. A D gene is named only where the DNA matches it firmly. Expanded clones get a size class; other rows say once, few or many, or leave the size out.

j_gene: TRBJ2-1; v_gene: TRBV5-1; abundance: many; d_gene: .; CDR3aa: CASSLWGGAWNEQFF; CDR3nt: TGCGCCAGCAGCTTGTGGGGGGGGGCTTGGAATGAGCAGTTCTTC
j_gene: TRBJ2-2; v_gene: TRBV28; abundance: once; d_gene: .; CDR3aa: CASSLIWQSNTGELFF; CDR3nt: TGTGCCAGCAGTTTGATTTGGCAGTCGAACACCGGGGAGCTGTTTTTT
j_gene: TRBJ1-1; v_gene: TRBV29-1; abundance: many; d_gene: .; CDR3aa: CSVEQRVGNTEAFF; CDR3nt: TGCAGCGTTGAACAACGGGTAGGGAACACTGAAGCTTTCTTT
j_gene: TRBJ2-5; v_gene: TRBV7-3; abundance: few; d_gene: TRBD2; CDR3aa: CASSLSGRAGETQYF; CDR3nt: TGTGCCAGCAGCTTAAGCGGGAGGGCTGGGGAGACCCAGTACTTC
j_gene: TRBJ2-7; v_gene: TRBV12-3/TRBV12-4; abundance: many; d_gene: TRBD2; CDR3aa: CASSRVAGGPGSYEQYF; CDR3nt: TGTGCCAGCAGCCGGGTAGCGGGAGGGCCGGGCTCCTACGAGCAGTACTTC
j_gene: TRBJ1-1; v_gene: TRBV5-1; abundance: many; d_gene: .; CDR3aa: CASSLAAGNTEAFF; CDR3nt: TGCGCCAGCAGCTTGGCAGCAGGGAACACTGAAGCTTTCTTT
j_gene: TRBJ2-7; v_gene: TRBV11-3; abundance: .; d_gene: .; CDR3aa: CASSLDPRGEQYF; CDR3nt: TGTGCCAGCAGCTTAGATCCCCGGGGCGAGCAGTACTTC
j_gene: TRBJ1-2; v_gene: TRBV20-1; abundance: .; d_gene: .; CDR3aa: CSATHLLSYGYTF; CDR3nt: TGCAGTGCCACCCACCTACTAAGCTATGGCTACACCTTC
j_gene: TRBJ2-3; v_gene: TRBV10-1; abundance: many; d_gene: TRBD2; CDR3aa: CASRLYSGSVTDTQYF; CDR3nt: TGCGCCAGCAGATTATATAGCGGGAGTGTGACAGATACGCAGTATTTT
j_gene: TRBJ1-5; v_gene: TRBV12-3/TRBV12-4; abundance: .; d_gene: .; CDR3aa: CASSFQGRLGNQPQHF; CDR3nt: TGTGCCAGCAGTTTCCAGGGGCGCCTTGGGAATCAGCCCCAGCATTTT
j_gene: TRBJ1-5; v_gene: TRBV5-1; abundance: few; d_gene: .; CDR3aa: CASRLFPLGQVRNQPQHF; CDR3nt: TGCGCCAGCAGGCTCTTTCCCTTAGGGCAGGTGCGCAATCAGCCCCAGCATTTT
j_gene: TRBJ2-1; v_gene: TRBV29-1; abundance: many; d_gene: .; CDR3aa: CSVLGVGSYNEQFF; CDR3nt: TGCAGCGTTCTCGGGGTAGGATCCTACAATGAGCAGTTCTTC
j_gene: TRBJ1-2; v_gene: TRBV15; abundance: few; d_gene: .; CDR3aa: CATSRDLQGMEYGYTF; CDR3nt: TGTGCCACCAGCAGAGATCTCCAGGGGATGGAATATGGCTACACCTTC
j_gene: TRBJ2-2; v_gene: TRBV6-5; abundance: many; d_gene: .; CDR3aa: CASSYANTGELFF; CDR3nt: TGTGCCAGCAGTTACGCGAACACCGGGGAGCTGTTTTTT
j_gene: TRBJ2-7; v_gene: TRBV10-3; abundance: .; d_gene: .; CDR3aa: CAIGEGAPYEQYF; CDR3nt: TGTGCCATCGGGGAGGGGGCGCCCTACGAGCAGTACTTC
j_gene: TRBJ2-4; v_gene: TRBV20-1; abundance: many; d_gene: .; CDR3aa: CSAGGLAKNIQYF; CDR3nt: TGCAGTGCGGGGGGACTAGCCAAAAACATTCAGTACTTC
j_gene: TRBJ2-5; v_gene: TRBV6-4; abundance: .; d_gene: .; CDR3aa: CASSVLPGAGETQYF; CDR3nt: TGTGCCAGCAGTGTGTTACCAGGGGCTGGGGAGACCCAGTACTTC
j_gene: TRBJ2-7; v_gene: TRBV5-1; abundance: many; d_gene: .; CDR3aa: CASSIYDEQYF; CDR3nt: TGCGCCAGCAGCATTTATGACGAGCAGTACTTC
j_gene: TRBJ1-1; v_gene: TRBV6-2/TRBV6-3; abundance: many; d_gene: TRBD1; CDR3aa: CASSYGGTGDTEAFF; CDR3nt: TGTGCCAGCAGTTACGGAGGGACAGGGGACACTGAAGCTTTCTTT
j_gene: TRBJ2-3; v_gene: TRBV6-5; abundance: .; d_gene: TRBD2; CDR3aa: CASSYRPSGSGDTQYF; CDR3nt: TGTGCCAGCAGTTACCGGCCTAGCGGTTCAGGTGATACGCAGTATTTT
j_gene: TRBJ2-7; v_gene: TRBV12-3/TRBV12-4; abundance: few; d_gene: .; CDR3aa: CASSPRGRGRYEQYF; CDR3nt: TGTGCCAGCAGTCCTCGGGGGCGAGGGCGTTACGAGCAGTACTTC
j_gene: TRBJ1-6; v_gene: TRBV20-1; abundance: many; d_gene: .; CDR3aa: CSARNRQNSPLHF; CDR3nt: TGCAGTGCTAGAAACCGACAGAATTCACCCCTCCACTTT
j_gene: TRBJ2-2; v_gene: TRBV5-4; abundance: many; d_gene: TRBD1; CDR3aa: CASTDPTGGSGELFF; CDR3nt: TGTGCCAGCACCGATCCGACAGGGGGAAGCGGGGAGCTGTTTTTT
j_gene: TRBJ1-2; v_gene: TRBV20-1; abundance: few; d_gene: .; CDR3aa: CSARKGFFGGYTF; CDR3nt: TGCAGTGCTAGAAAGGGGTTCTTTGGGGGCTACACCTTC
j_gene: TRBJ1-1; v_gene: TRBV7-9; abundance: many; d_gene: .; CDR3aa: CASSLTSGRPEAFF; CDR3nt: TGTGCCAGCAGCTTAACCTCCGGGAGGCCCGAAGCTTTCTTT
j_gene: TRBJ1-1; v_gene: TRBV5-1; abundance: few; d_gene: .; CDR3aa: CASSFSWGFNTEAFF; CDR3nt: TGCGCCAGCAGCTTCAGCTGGGGTTTCAACACTGAAGCTTTCTTT
j_gene: TRBJ2-7; v_gene: TRBV3-1; abundance: .; d_gene: TRBD2; CDR3aa: CASSRPGSGGYHYEQYF; CDR3nt: TGTGCCAGCAGCCGACCAGGGTCGGGGGGGTATCACTACGAGCAGTACTTC
j_gene: TRBJ2-5; v_gene: TRBV6-5; abundance: many; d_gene: .; CDR3aa: CASSPRDKSVQTQYF; CDR3nt: TGTGCCAGCAGTCCCCGGGACAAGTCGGTTCAGACCCAGTACTTC
j_gene: TRBJ1-1; v_gene: TRBV10-3; abundance: .; d_gene: TRBD1; CDR3aa: CAISSDRGYMNTEAFF; CDR3nt: TGTGCCATCAGCTCCGACAGGGGTTATATGAACACTGAAGCTTTCTTT
j_gene: TRBJ2-3; v_gene: TRBV5-1; abundance: few; d_gene: TRBD2; CDR3aa: CASRLGGAIDTQYF; CDR3nt: TGCGCCAGCCGTCTCGGGGGGGCGATAGATACGCAGTATTTT
j_gene: TRBJ2-1; v_gene: TRBV3-1; abundance: many; d_gene: .; CDR3aa: CASSQLASVVQFF; CDR3nt: TGTGCCAGCAGCCAACTAGCGAGCGTGGTGCAGTTCTTC
j_gene: TRBJ2-4; v_gene: TRBV12-3/TRBV12-4; abundance: many; d_gene: TRBD1; CDR3aa: CASSLRGTGRAKNIQYF; CDR3nt: TGTGCCAGCAGTTTACGGGGGACAGGGAGGGCCAAAAACATTCAGTACTTC
j_gene: TRBJ2-3; v_gene: TRBV20-1; abundance: few; d_gene: TRBD2; CDR3aa: CSATKGTSGSLLNTDTQYF; CDR3nt: TGCAGTGCTACCAAAGGGACTAGCGGGAGCCTTTTGAACACAGATACGCAGTATTTT
j_gene: TRBJ2-1; v_gene: TRBV24-1; abundance: .; d_gene: .; CDR3aa: CATSDFPTRMRNEQFF; CDR3nt: TGTGCCACCAGTGATTTCCCCACCCGGATGCGGAATGAGCAGTTCTTC
j_gene: TRBJ2-3; v_gene: TRBV7-9; abundance: .; d_gene: .; CDR3aa: CASSLVTTDTQYF; CDR3nt: TGTGCCAGCAGCTTAGTAACCACAGATACGCAGTATTTT
j_gene: TRBJ2-3; v_gene: TRBV12-3/TRBV12-4; abundance: many; d_gene: TRBD2; CDR3aa: CASRSLAGTDTQYF; CDR3nt: TGTGCCAGCAGAAGCCTAGCGGGCACAGATACGCAGTATTTT
j_gene: TRBJ2-1; v_gene: TRBV20-1; abundance: .; d_gene: TRBD2; CDR3aa: CSAARLAGFLPNEQFF; CDR3nt: TGCAGTGCTGCCAGACTAGCGGGGTTCTTGCCGAATGAGCAGTTCTTC
j_gene: TRBJ1-5; v_gene: TRBV28; abundance: .; d_gene: TRBD1; CDR3aa: CASSLSRGPNQPQHF; CDR3nt: TGTGCCAGCAGTTTATCTAGGGGGCCCAATCAGCCCCAGCATTTT
j_gene: TRBJ1-1; v_gene: TRBV2; abundance: many; d_gene: .; CDR3aa: CAISLGLRNTEAFF; CDR3nt: TGTGCCATCTCACTTGGACTGAGGAACACTGAAGCTTTCTTT
j_gene: TRBJ2-5; v_gene: TRBV7-9; abundance: many; d_gene: TRBD1; CDR3aa: CASSFGTGTQETQYF; CDR3nt: TGTGCCAGCAGCTTCGGGACAGGGACACAAGAGACCCAGTACTTC
j_gene: TRBJ2-5; v_gene: TRBV2; abundance: .; d_gene: .; CDR3aa: CASSVQTVGETQYF; CDR3nt: TGTGCCAGCAGTGTTCAGACAGTGGGAGAGACCCAGTACTTC
j_gene: TRBJ1-3; v_gene: TRBV9; abundance: few; d_gene: .; CDR3aa: CASSVGGHSGNTIYF; CDR3nt: TGTGCCAGCAGCGTCGGCGGGCACTCTGGAAACACCATATATTTT